Here is one T cell receptor (beta chain) with its context. As yet, its antigen is unknown. This sequence may be a read error, since a much larger clone differs from it by one base. This CDR3 has 18 residues. V was pared by 6 bases and J by 4 bases, with 17 bases of the junction left unmatched. The V gene's germline CDR1 is MNHNS and CDR2 SASEGT. Arm-PCR of CDR3 regions with iRepertoire HTBI primers generated TCR beta libraries. Each CDR3 protein gets one entry after TCRdb re-called the multiplex PCR reads with MiXCR. The sample includes nearly 350,000 distinct CDR3 sequences, roughly 21% of them seen just once. These data originate in a study of regulatory T cells in long-lasting Graves disease. Study-level findings and limits: Persistent Graves' patients had lower TCR diversity than newly diagnosed ones. It is possible that accuracy was reduced by the small size of the sample.

Indicated time point: persistent/refractory GD, antithyroid drugs over 5 years with positive TRAb. From PBMCs, RNA was extracted and then used to make the TCR library. Those enrolled as patients came out of an endocrinology department in Xi'an, China. The sequenced sample was peripheral blood mononuclear cells (PBMCs), obtained when the disease was refractory, from a patient treated with antithyroid drugs. The chain uses TRBV6-1 and TRBJ2-7, with 11 positions matching TRBD2. This TCR was recovered from a female donor with Graves disease. CDR3 residues: CASSPSIVSSGRRYEQYF. The CDR3 DNA is TGTGCCAGCAGCCCATCGATCGTCTCTAGCGGGAGGAGATACGAGCAGTACTTC.